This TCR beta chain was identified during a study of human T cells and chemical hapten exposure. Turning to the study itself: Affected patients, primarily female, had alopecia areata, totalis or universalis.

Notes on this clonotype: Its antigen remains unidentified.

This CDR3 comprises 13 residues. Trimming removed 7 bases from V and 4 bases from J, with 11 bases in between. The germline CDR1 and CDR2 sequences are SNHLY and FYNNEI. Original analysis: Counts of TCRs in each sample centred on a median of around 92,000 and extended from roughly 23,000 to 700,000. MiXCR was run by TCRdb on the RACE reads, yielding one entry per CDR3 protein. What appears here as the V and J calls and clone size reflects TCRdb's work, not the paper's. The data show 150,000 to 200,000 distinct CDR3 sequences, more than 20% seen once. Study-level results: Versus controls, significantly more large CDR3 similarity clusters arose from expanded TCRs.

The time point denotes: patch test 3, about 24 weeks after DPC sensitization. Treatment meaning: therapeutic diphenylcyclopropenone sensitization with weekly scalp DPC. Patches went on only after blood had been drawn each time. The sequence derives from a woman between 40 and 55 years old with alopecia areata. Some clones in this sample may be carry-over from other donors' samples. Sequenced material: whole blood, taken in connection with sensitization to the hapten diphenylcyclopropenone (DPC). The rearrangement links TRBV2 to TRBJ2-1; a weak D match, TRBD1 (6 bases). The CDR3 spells CASKQGPYNEQFF. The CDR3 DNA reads TGTGCCAGCAAGCAGGGGCCTTACAATGAGCAGTTCTTC.